The following is a T cell receptor (beta chain) sequence with its context. The antigen remains unidentified. The sample comes from a study of T cells after yellow fever vaccination. The study's findings and limits: Most clones from primary vaccination resurfaced after the booster (approximately 96% CD4, around 90% CD8). Though weaker, the secondary response peaked faster, on day 5 versus 15. Contamination by abundant bulk-population clonotypes could be present in FACS-sorted repertoires.

TCRdb fed the 5' RACE reads into MiXCR, producing one record per CDR3 protein. The repertoire holds 340,000 or so distinct CDR3 sequences, with approximately 12% as singletons. Trimming left V 10 bases short and J 4 bases short, with 15 bases between. The CDR3 has 13 residues. The germline gives CDR1 MNHEY, CDR2 SVGEGT. V gene TRBV6-2 or TRBV6-3 combines with J gene TRBJ2-3, with D possibly TRBD1 on 6 matching bases. This material consisted of CD4+ T cells sorted from PBMCs, taken 15 days after the yellow fever booster vaccination. The sequence came from a man aged 18 to 30 who received the YFV17D yellow fever vaccine. Here the CDR3 reads CATGKGVPDTQYF. The CDR3 nucleotides are TGTGCCACCGGAAAGGGGGTTCCAGATACGCAGTATTTT.